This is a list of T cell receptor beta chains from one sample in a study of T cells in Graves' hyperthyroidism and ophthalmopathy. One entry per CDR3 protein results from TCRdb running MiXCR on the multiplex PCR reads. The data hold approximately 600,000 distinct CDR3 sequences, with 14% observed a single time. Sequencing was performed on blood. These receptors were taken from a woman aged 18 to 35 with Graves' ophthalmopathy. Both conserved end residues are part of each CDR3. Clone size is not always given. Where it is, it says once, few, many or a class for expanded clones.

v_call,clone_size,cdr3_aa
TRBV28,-,CASSFLPQGPILNTEAFF
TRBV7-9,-,CASSLLLTPEHEQYF
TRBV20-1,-,CSARDPPRGFSSYNEQFF
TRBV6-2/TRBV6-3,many,CASRDTLRSGGDTDTQYF
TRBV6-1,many,CASSAGSGSYEQYF
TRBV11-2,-,CASRTSGIYNEQFF
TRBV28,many,CASSLWGVLAINTGELFF
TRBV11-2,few,CASSQGEYGGNYEQYF
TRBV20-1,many,CSARDRTAGYGYTF
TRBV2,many,CASKESDIQYF
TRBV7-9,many,CLVGAYNEQFF
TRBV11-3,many,CASSYSVAGPSTDTQYF
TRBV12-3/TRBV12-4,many,CASSLRGPGDTEAFF
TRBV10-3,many,CAIKKRDLEAYNEQFF
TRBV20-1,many,CSAREAGISYEQYF
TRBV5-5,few,CASSRTGGGTPAEQYF
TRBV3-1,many,CASSQEGGGPRYGYTF
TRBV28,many,CASSALYYEQYF
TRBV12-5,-,CASGPEYTNTEAFF
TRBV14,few,CASSQDGGPPYLQQEEQYF
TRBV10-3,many,CAISESAQGAREAFF
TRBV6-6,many,CASSYSFGALYEQYF
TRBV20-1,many,CSVAIETEAFF
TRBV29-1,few,CSVEGNRETQYF
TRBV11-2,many,CASSGGEISTDTQYF
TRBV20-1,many,CSARDLRLAEETQYF
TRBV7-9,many,CASSTQTEAFF
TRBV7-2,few,CASSLSGVAGAPFEQFF
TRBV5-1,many,CASSLGDSRNRDGYTF
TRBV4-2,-,CASSQAGGGPEGYEQYF
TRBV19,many,CASSPRAGRGPYEQYF
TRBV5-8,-,CASSPNEQYF
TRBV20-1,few,CSARGLPTSGTYEQYF
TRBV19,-,CASSRGTLTSTDTQYF
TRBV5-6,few,CASSLVEGYNEKLFF
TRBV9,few,CASSVDPGGMSTEAFF
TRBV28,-,CASSLDRWNTEAFF
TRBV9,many,CASAGGGGWYNEQFF
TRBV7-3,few,CASSLPGGDGYTF
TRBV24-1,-,CATSDPTQGLLYEQYF
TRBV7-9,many,CASSFTRSGSYNEQFF